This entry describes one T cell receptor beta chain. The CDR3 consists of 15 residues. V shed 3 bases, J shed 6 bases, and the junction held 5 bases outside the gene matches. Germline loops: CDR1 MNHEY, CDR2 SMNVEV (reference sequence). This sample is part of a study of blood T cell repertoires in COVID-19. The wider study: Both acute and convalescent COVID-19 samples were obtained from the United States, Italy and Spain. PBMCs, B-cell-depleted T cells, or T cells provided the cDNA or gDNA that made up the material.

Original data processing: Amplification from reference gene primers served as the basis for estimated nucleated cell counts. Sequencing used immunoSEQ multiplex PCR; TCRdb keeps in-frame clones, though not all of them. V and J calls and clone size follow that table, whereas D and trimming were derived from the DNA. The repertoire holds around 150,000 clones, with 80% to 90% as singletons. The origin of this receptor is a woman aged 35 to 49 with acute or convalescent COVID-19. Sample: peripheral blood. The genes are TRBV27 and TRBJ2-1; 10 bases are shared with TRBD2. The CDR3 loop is CASSFPSGGANEQFF. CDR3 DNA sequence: TGTGCCAGCAGTTTCCCAAGCGGGGGGGCCAATGAGCAGTTCTTC.